The text below deals with one T cell receptor beta chain. The sample is drawn from a study of technical replicates of blood from a few donors. The data were produced by immunoSEQ multiplex PCR, yet TCRdb's version contains in-frame clones alone and is incomplete. Of roughly 14,000 clones listed, 80% to 90% are singletons. CDR1 is MDHEN and CDR2 is SYDVKM in the germline V gene. CDR3 size: 14 residues. V was pared by 10 bases and J by 7 bases, with 6 bases of the junction left unmatched. This sequence originates from a human donor in good health. Sequencing input: PBMCs. V usage is TRBV28 and J usage is TRBJ2-4, with 14 bases aligning to TRBD2. Here the CDR3 DNA reads TGTGCCACCAGACTAGCGGGAGGGCCGAACATTCAGTACTTC. Protein product: CATRLAGGPNIQYF.